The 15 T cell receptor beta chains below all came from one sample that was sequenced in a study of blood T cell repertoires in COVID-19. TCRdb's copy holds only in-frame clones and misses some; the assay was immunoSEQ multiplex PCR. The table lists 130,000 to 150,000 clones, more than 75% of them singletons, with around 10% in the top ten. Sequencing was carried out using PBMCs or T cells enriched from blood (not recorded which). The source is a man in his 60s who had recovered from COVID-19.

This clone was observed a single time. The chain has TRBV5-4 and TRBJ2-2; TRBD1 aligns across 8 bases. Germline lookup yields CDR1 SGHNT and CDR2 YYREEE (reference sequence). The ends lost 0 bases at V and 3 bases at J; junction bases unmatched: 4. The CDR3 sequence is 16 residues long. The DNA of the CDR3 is TGTGCCAGCAGCTTGGCCCCGGGACAGGACACCGGGGAGCTGTTTTTT. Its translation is CASSLAPGQDTGELFF.

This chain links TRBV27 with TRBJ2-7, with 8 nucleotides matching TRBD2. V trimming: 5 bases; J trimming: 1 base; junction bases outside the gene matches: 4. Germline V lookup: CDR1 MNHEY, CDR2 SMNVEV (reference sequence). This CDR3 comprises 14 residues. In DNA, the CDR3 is TGTGCCAGCAGTCTCAGCGGGAGTTCCTACGAGCAGTACTTC. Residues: CASSLSGSSYEQYF.

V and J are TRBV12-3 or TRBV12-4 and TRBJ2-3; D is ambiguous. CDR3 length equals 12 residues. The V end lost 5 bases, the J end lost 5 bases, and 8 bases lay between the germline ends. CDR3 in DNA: TGTGCCAGCAGTCCGCTCGGAGATACGCAGTATTTT. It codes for CASSPLGDTQYF.

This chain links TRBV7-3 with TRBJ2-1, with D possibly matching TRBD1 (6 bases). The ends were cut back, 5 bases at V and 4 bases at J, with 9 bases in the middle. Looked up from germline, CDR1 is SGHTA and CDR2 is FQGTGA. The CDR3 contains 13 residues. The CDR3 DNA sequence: TGTGCCAGCAGCATGACAGGTTACAATGAGCAGTTCTTC. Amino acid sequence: CASSMTGYNEQFF.

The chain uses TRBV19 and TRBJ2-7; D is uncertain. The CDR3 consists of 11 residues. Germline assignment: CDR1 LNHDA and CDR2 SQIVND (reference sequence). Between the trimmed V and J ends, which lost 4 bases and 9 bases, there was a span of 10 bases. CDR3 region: CASSSGHGQYF. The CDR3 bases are TGTGCCAGTAGTAGCGGCCATGGGCAGTACTTC.

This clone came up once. The CDR3: CASSFSGVLYEQYF. As DNA, the CDR3 is TGCGCCAGCAGCTTTAGCGGGGTCCTCTACGAGCAGTACTTC. The V and J genes are TRBV5-1 and TRBJ2-7, with 8 positions matching TRBD2. CDR1 and CDR2 from the germline V gene are SGHRS and YFSETQ. The trim removed 2 bases at V and 3 bases at J, leaving 4 bases unmatched. The CDR3 is made up of 14 amino acids.

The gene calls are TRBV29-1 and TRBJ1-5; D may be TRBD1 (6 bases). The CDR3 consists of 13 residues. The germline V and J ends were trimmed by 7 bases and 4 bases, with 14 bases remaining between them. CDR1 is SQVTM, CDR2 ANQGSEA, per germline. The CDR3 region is CSAAGAYNQPQHF. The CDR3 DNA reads TGCAGCGCTGCGGGGGCATATAATCAGCCCCAGCATTTT.

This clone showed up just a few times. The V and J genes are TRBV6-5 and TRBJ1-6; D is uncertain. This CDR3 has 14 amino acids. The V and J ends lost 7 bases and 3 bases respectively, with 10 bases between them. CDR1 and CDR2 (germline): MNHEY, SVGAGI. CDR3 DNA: TGTGCCAGCAATCCTTTAGACTATAATTCACCCCTCCACTTT. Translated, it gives CASNPLDYNSPLHF.

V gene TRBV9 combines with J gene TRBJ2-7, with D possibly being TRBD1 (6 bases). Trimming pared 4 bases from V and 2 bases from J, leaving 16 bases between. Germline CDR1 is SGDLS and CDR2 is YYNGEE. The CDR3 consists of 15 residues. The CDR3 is CASSPHQGRTYEQYF. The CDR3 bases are TGTGCCAGCAGCCCTCACCAGGGGCGTACCTACGAGCAGTACTTC.

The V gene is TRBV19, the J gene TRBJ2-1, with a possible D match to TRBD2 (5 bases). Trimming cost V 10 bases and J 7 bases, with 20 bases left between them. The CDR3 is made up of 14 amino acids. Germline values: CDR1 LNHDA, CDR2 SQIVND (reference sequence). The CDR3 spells CAIRTFLPWNEQFF. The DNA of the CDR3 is TGTGCCATCAGGACTTTCCTGCCTTGGAATGAGCAGTTCTTC.

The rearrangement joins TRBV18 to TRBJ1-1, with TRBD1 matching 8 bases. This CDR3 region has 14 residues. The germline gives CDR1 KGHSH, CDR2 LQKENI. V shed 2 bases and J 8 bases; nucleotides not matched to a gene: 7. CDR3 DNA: TGTGCCAGCTCACCAGTAATGGACAGGGAAGAAGCTTTCTTT. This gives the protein CASSPVMDREEAFF.

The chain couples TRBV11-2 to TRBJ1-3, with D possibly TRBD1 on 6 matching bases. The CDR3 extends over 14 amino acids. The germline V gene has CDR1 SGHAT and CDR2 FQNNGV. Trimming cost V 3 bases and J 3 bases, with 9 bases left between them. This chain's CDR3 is CASSLGAIGNTIYF. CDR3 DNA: TGTGCCAGCAGCTTGGGGGCAATTGGAAACACCATATATTTT. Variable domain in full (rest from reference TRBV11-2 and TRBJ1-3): EAGVAQSPRYKIIEKRQSVAFWCNPISGHATLYWYQQILGQGPKLLIQFQNNGVVDDSQLPKDRFSAERLKGVDSTLKIQPAKLEDSAVYLCASSLGAIGNTIYFGEGSWLTVV.

CDR3 DNA sequence: TGTGCCAGCAGCAAAGTCGGCAGGGACACGGTCGATGAGCAGTTCTTC. As protein: CASSKVGRDTVDEQFF. This chain joins TRBV21-1 and TRBJ2-1; TRBD1 was called by the table and not checked on the DNA. TRBV21-1 is termed a pseudogene. CDR3 length equals 16 residues.

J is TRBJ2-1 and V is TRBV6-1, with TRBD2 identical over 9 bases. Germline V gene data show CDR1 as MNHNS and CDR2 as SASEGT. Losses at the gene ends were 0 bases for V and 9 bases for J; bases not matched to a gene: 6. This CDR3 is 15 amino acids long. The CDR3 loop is CASSEASGRFREQFF. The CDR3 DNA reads TGTGCCAGCAGTGAAGCTAGCGGGAGATTCCGTGAGCAGTTCTTC.

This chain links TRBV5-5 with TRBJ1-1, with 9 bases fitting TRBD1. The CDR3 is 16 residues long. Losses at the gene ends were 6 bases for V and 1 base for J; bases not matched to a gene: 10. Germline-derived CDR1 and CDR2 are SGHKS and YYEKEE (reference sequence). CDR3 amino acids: CASTLLEGQGNTEAFF. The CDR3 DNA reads TGTGCCAGCACCTTACTCGAGGGACAGGGGAACACTGAAGCTTTCTTT.